The present T cell receptor (beta chain) was sequenced within a study of T cell repertoires in cytomegalovirus infection. As for the study in general: Well-studied HLA-B-restricted epitopes and recently identified HLA-C-restricted epitopes of CMV were both used in the study. CMV infection plus the matching HLA type was flagged by public TCR beta signatures.

Germline CDR1 is SGHRS and CDR2 is YFSETQ. V was cut by 1 base and J by 0 bases, with 8 bases left in between. This CDR3 has 15 residues. On this clonotype itself: Its antigen remains unknown.

Study results and limitations: Summed frequency of public TCR beta families distinguished CMV carriers with the relevant HLA. It was HLA-C-restricted CMV-specific TCR beta clonotypes that dominated the response ex vivo.

MiXCR, applied by TCRdb to the reads, yields one record per CDR3 protein. Among 200,000 or so distinct CDR3 sequences listed, roughly 34% were seen once. The chain uses TRBV5-1 and TRBJ2-1; no firm D call. Material: CD8+ T cells from cultured PBMCs, obtained from culture after CMV antigen stimulation. The receptor was isolated from a human donor in good health (CMV status not recorded). Some clones in this sample may be carry-over from other donors' samples. CDR3 nucleotides: TGCGCCAGCAGCTTGACCTCTCACTCCTACAATGAGCAGTTCTTC. Protein sequence: CASSLTSHSYNEQFF. Combining the CDR3 with reference TRBV5-1 and TRBJ2-1 gives the whole variable domain KAGVTQTPRYLIKTRGQQVTLSCSPISGHRSVSWYQQTPGQGLQFLFEYFSETQRNKGNFPGRFSGRQFSNSRSEMNVSTLELGDSALYLCASSLTSHSYNEQFFGPGTRLTVL.